This T cell receptor beta chain was identified in a study of identical twins. Unique molecular identifiers were in the cDNA, with template-switch universal primer binding. TCRdb called the 5' RACE reads again in MiXCR, with one record for every CDR3 protein. The table lists 410,000 or so distinct CDR3 sequences, roughly 20% of them singletons. This clonotype was counted ten times or more. Sequencing input: naive T cells sorted from blood. This sequence was found in a middle-aged man in good health.

CDR3 coding DNA: TGTGCCAGCACCTTAGGGTACGAGCAGTACTTC. Its protein product is CASTLGYEQYF. The chain carries TRBV28 and TRBJ2-7; D is uncertain. V lost 7 bases to trimming and J lost 4 bases, with 8 bases between them. The CDR3 contains 11 residues. Germline lookup yields CDR1 MDHEN and CDR2 SYDVKM. The variable domain in full, completed from reference TRBV28 and TRBJ2-7, reads DVKVTQSSRYLVKRTGEKVFLECVQDMDHENMFWYRQDPGLGLRLIYFSYDVKMKEKGDIPEGYSVSREKKERFSLILESASTNQTSMYLCASTLGYEQYFGPGTRLTVT.